This is a list of T cell receptor beta chains from one sample in a study of T-cell memory formation after mild COVID-19. TCRdb re-called the 5' RACE reads through MiXCR, storing one row per CDR3 protein. The profile covers about 33,000 distinct CDR3 sequences, with around 21% appearing a single time and more than 1.5% taken by the ten largest. Source material: PBMCs or a T cell subset sorted from them (not recorded which). Receptors were obtained from an adult who had mild COVID-19 (a few samples of this study predate the infection). Cell type and time point are not known. The CDR3 runs from the conserved cysteine through the conserved F or W. The D gene is left open where the match is weak. Clone sizes are given selectively: once, few, many, or a class where the clone is expanded.

d_call: -; v_call: TRBV5-1; j_call: TRBJ2-1; clone_size: many; cdr3_nt: TGCGCCAGCAGCTTGGTCCCGGGGTCAGAGCAGTTCTTC; cdr3_aa: CASSLVPGSEQFF
d_call: -; v_call: TRBV6-4; j_call: TRBJ1-2; clone_size: -; cdr3_nt: TGTGCCAGCAGTGACTCTCATGGTGGCTACACCTTC; cdr3_aa: CASSDSHGGYTF
d_call: TRBD1; v_call: TRBV11-2; j_call: TRBJ2-1; clone_size: many; cdr3_nt: TGTGCCAGCAGCTTCGGGGCAGGGGGTTCCTCCTACAATGAGCAGTTCTTC; cdr3_aa: CASSFGAGGSSYNEQFF
d_call: -; v_call: TRBV9; j_call: TRBJ1-1; clone_size: many; cdr3_nt: TGTGCCAGCAGCCCGCGGGGGGGAGGGAGTCCCGCTTTCTTT; cdr3_aa: CASSPRGGGSPAFF
d_call: -; v_call: TRBV5-6; j_call: TRBJ2-5; clone_size: many; cdr3_nt: TGTGCCAGCAGCGTATGGATCCAGGTGGGACAGACCCAGTACTTC; cdr3_aa: CASSVWIQVGQTQYF
d_call: -; v_call: TRBV12-3/TRBV12-4; j_call: TRBJ1-1; clone_size: many; cdr3_nt: TGTGCCAGCAGCAACCAGGTTATGAACACTGAAGCTTTCTTT; cdr3_aa: CASSNQVMNTEAFF
d_call: -; v_call: TRBV20-1; j_call: TRBJ2-3; clone_size: few; cdr3_nt: TGCAGTGCGAAGACAGGAACGGCGACAGATACGCAGTATTTT; cdr3_aa: CSAKTGTATDTQYF
d_call: -; v_call: TRBV3-1; j_call: TRBJ2-1; clone_size: medium-sized; cdr3_nt: TGTGCCAGCAGCCATTGGGGGAGGGAGCAGTTCTTC; cdr3_aa: CASSHWGREQFF
d_call: -; v_call: TRBV29-1; j_call: TRBJ2-3; clone_size: -; cdr3_nt: TGCAGCGTTGCCAGGGCAAGGACAGATACGCAGTATTTT; cdr3_aa: CSVARARTDTQYF
d_call: TRBD1; v_call: TRBV5-1; j_call: TRBJ2-1; clone_size: -; cdr3_nt: TGCGCCAGCAGCTTGGGGACAGGGGACAATGAGCAGTTCTTC; cdr3_aa: CASSLGTGDNEQFF
d_call: -; v_call: TRBV29-1; j_call: TRBJ2-4; clone_size: many; cdr3_nt: TGCAGCGTGGCCGGGTATCAGGGAAACATTCAGTACTTC; cdr3_aa: CSVAGYQGNIQYF
d_call: -; v_call: TRBV6-2/TRBV6-3; j_call: TRBJ2-5; clone_size: many; cdr3_nt: TGTGCCAGCAGTTACCTCCTTACACGCAGGGGAATCGGGGAGACCCAGTACTTC; cdr3_aa: CASSYLLTRRGIGETQYF
d_call: TRBD1; v_call: TRBV4-2; j_call: TRBJ2-3; clone_size: -; cdr3_nt: TGTGCCAGCAGCCTCCTCGGACCAGGGGGAGCCCTCACAGATACGCAGTATTTT; cdr3_aa: CASSLLGPGGALTDTQYF
d_call: -; v_call: TRBV12-3/TRBV12-4; j_call: TRBJ2-1; clone_size: medium-sized; cdr3_nt: TGTGCCAGCAGTCTACCCCAGGGAAACAATGAGCAGTTCTTC; cdr3_aa: CASSLPQGNNEQFF
d_call: -; v_call: TRBV14; j_call: TRBJ1-3; clone_size: many; cdr3_nt: TGTGCCAGCAGCCAAGACCGGAGCTGGGGAAACACCATATATTTT; cdr3_aa: CASSQDRSWGNTIYF
d_call: -; v_call: TRBV6-5; j_call: TRBJ1-3; clone_size: many; cdr3_nt: TGTGCCAGCAGTTACGTCCCGCGGTTCTCTGGAAACACCATATATTTT; cdr3_aa: CASSYVPRFSGNTIYF
d_call: TRBD1; v_call: TRBV12-3/TRBV12-4; j_call: TRBJ1-1; clone_size: many; cdr3_nt: TGTGCCAGCAGCCCAAGACAGGGGACAAACACTGAAGCTTTCTTT; cdr3_aa: CASSPRQGTNTEAFF
d_call: -; v_call: TRBV19; j_call: TRBJ1-2; clone_size: few; cdr3_nt: TGTGCCAGTAGGTCGGTTGAATACAACTATGGCTACACCTTC; cdr3_aa: CASRSVEYNYGYTF
d_call: -; v_call: TRBV12-3/TRBV12-4; j_call: TRBJ1-2; clone_size: many; cdr3_nt: TGTGCCAGCAGTTTACAGGTGAACTATGGCTACACCTTC; cdr3_aa: CASSLQVNYGYTF
d_call: TRBD1; v_call: TRBV2; j_call: TRBJ1-5; clone_size: many; cdr3_nt: TGTGCCAGCAGCTCGGACAGGAATCCATATAGCAATCAGCCCCAGCATTTT; cdr3_aa: CASSSDRNPYSNQPQHF
d_call: TRBD1; v_call: TRBV7-2; j_call: TRBJ1-6; clone_size: many; cdr3_nt: TGTGCCAGCAGCCCCGGGACAGGGGGAGATTCACCCCTCCACTTT; cdr3_aa: CASSPGTGGDSPLHF
d_call: TRBD1; v_call: TRBV5-5; j_call: TRBJ2-1; clone_size: many; cdr3_nt: TGTGCCAGCAGCTCAGAAACAGGGGTCCACAATGAGCAGTTCTTC; cdr3_aa: CASSSETGVHNEQFF
d_call: -; v_call: TRBV9; j_call: TRBJ2-3; clone_size: many; cdr3_nt: TGTGCCAGCAGCGTAGCCCGCTCCAATACGCAGTATTTT; cdr3_aa: CASSVARSNTQYF
d_call: -; v_call: TRBV7-9; j_call: TRBJ2-3; clone_size: many; cdr3_nt: TGTGCCAGCAGCTCGCCTATAGCCACAGATACGCAGTATTTT; cdr3_aa: CASSSPIATDTQYF
d_call: -; v_call: TRBV20-1; j_call: TRBJ2-7; clone_size: many; cdr3_nt: TGCAGTGCTGCGGGCCTAGCTCTCTACGAGCAGTACTTC; cdr3_aa: CSAAGLALYEQYF
d_call: -; v_call: TRBV19; j_call: TRBJ1-2; clone_size: few; cdr3_nt: TGTGCCAGTATTCCCCGCTTTGAGACCTATGGCTACACCTTC; cdr3_aa: CASIPRFETYGYTF
d_call: -; v_call: TRBV5-1; j_call: TRBJ1-5; clone_size: many; cdr3_nt: TGCGCCAGCTCGTTGGGGTTCGCCAATCAGCCCCAGCATTTT; cdr3_aa: CASSLGFANQPQHF
d_call: -; v_call: TRBV3-1; j_call: TRBJ2-1; clone_size: many; cdr3_nt: TGTGCCAGCAGCCAATCGACCATGGGCAATGAGCAGTTCTTC; cdr3_aa: CASSQSTMGNEQFF